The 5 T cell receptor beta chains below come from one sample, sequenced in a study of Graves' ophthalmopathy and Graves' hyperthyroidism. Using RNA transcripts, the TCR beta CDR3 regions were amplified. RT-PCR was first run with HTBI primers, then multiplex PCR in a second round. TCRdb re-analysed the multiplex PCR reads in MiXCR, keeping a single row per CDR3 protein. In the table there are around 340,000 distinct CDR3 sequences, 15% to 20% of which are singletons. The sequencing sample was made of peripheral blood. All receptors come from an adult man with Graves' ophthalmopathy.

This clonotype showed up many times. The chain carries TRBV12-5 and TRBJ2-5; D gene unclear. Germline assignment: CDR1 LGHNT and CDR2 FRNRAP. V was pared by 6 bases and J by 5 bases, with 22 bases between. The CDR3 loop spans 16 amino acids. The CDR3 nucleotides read TGTGCTAGTGGGCGTGGTACTGGTCCCTCCGGGGAGACCCAGTACTTC. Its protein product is CASGRGTGPSGETQYF. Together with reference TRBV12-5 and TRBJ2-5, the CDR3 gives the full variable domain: DARVTQTPRHKVTEMGQEVTMRCQPILGHNTVFWYRQTMMQGLELLAYFRNRAPLDDSGMPKDRFSAEMPDATLATLKIQPSEPRDSAVYFCASGRGTGPSGETQYFGPGTRLLVL.

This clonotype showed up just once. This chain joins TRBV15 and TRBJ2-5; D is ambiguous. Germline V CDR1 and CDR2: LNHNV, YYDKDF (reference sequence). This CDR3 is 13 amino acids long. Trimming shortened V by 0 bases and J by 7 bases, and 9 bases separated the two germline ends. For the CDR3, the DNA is TGTGCCACCAGCAGAGATTCGGGCTCGACCCAGTACTTC. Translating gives CATSRDSGSTQYF.

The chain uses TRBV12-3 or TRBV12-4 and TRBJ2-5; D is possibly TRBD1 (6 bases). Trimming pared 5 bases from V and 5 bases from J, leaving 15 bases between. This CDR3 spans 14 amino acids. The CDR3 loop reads CASSPTGIGETQYF. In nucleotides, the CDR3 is TGTGCCAGCAGTCCTACAGGGATCGGGGAGACCCAGTACTTC.

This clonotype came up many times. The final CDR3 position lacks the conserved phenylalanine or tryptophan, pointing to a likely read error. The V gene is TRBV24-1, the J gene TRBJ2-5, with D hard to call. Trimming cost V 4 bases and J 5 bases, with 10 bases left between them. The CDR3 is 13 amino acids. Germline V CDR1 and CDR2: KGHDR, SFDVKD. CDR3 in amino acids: CATSDGSRETQYS. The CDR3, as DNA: TGTGCCACCAGTGACGGTAGCAGGGAGACCCAGTACTCC.

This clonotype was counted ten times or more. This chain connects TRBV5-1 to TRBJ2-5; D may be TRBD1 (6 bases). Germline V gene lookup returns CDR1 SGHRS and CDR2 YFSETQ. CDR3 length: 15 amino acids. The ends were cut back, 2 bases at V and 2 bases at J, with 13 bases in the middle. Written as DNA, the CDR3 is TGCGCCAGCAGCTTACAGCAGGGGAGTCAAGAGACCCAGTACTTC. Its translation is CASSLQQGSQETQYF.